This T cell receptor beta chain appears in the sequencing data of a study of beta chain features in type 1 diabetes. Study-level points and caveats: Junctions at VDJ sites from type 1 diabetes patients had fewer insertions and more deletions. TCRB CDR3 length was moderately but significantly reduced in all four CD4+ subsets of Type 1 diabetes patients.

CDR3 length: 15 residues. V dropped 5 bases and J dropped 7 bases, with 19 bases sitting between them. Germline V gene lookup returns CDR1 LGHNA and CDR2 YSLEER. Donors underwent one heparinised blood draw, about 120 mL on average. CD4+ naive, central memory, regulatory and stem cell-like memory subsets were isolated by sorting on CD45RO/CCR7/CD25/CD127/CD95/CD27. This clone showed up just a few times. The antigen is undetermined. The sequenced template was cDNA made from the entire isolated RNA. Mean read depth for naive, central memory and regulatory T cell samples was approximately 3.57 million reads. Repertoires were generated with immunoSEQ multiplex PCR, while TCRdb's copy carries only in-frame clones and drops some. In the table there are around 600,000 clones, about an eighth of which are singletons.

Sequencing input: naive CD4+ T cells from blood. The J gene is TRBJ2-3, the V gene TRBV4-3; either TRBD1 or TRBD2 may fit D (5 bases each). The receptor was isolated from a man aged 30 to 45 with type 1 diabetes. CDR3 protein: CASSVTRDVRNTQYF. The CDR3 nucleotides are TGCGCCAGCAGCGTCACCCGGGACGTCAGGAATACGCAGTATTTT.